A single sample is the source of the 8 T cell receptor beta chains below, sequenced in a study of CD8 T cells in ankylosing spondylitis. TCRdb passed the 5' RACE reads through MiXCR, listing each CDR3 protein once. The sample holds about 360,000 distinct CDR3 sequences, around 20% seen once. Specimen: blood, either unsorted or a sorted T cell fraction (not recorded which). The receptors originated from a male donor with ankylosing spondylitis or in good health (not recorded which).

This clonotype was counted only a few times. This chain links TRBV24-1 with TRBJ2-2; possible D gene TRBD1, 5 bases. This CDR3 spans 16 amino acids. Trimming took 3 bases from V and 7 from J, leaving 17 bases between them. In germline, CDR1 is KGHDR, CDR2 SFDVKD. CDR3 in amino acids: CATSDLPGQGGGELFF. The CDR3, as DNA: TGTGCCACCAGTGATCTGCCTGGTCAGGGCGGCGGGGAGCTGTTTTTT.

The genes are TRBV6-1 and TRBJ2-2; D is undetermined. V lost 2 bases to trimming and J lost 3 bases, with 4 bases between them. The CDR3 runs 13 residues. Germline V gene data show CDR1 as MNHNS and CDR2 as SASEGT. The CDR3 region is CASSEQYTGELFF. The CDR3 DNA sequence: TGTGCCAGCAGTGAACAGTACACCGGGGAGCTGTTTTTT.

This chain joins TRBV3-1 and TRBJ2-5; a possible D gene is TRBD2 (7 bases). The CDR3 sequence is 15 residues long. Germline V lookup: CDR1 LGHDT, CDR2 YNNKEL (reference sequence). Trimming removed 1 base from V and 5 bases from J, with 14 bases in between. The DNA of the CDR3 is TGTGCCAGCAGCCAAGTGGGGGGGCTGTTGGAGACCCAGTACTTC. Its translation is CASSQVGGLLETQYF.

The rearrangement uses TRBV11-2 and TRBJ2-1; no clear D gene. Trimming took 1 base from V and 8 from J, leaving 15 bases between them. Germline-derived CDR1 and CDR2 are SGHAT and FQNNGV. The CDR3 is made up of 15 amino acids. The CDR3 region is CASSLGYGPTDEQFF. As DNA, the CDR3 is TGTGCCAGCAGCTTAGGCTACGGGCCTACGGATGAGCAGTTCTTC.

This clonotype has a handful of counts. The chain employs TRBV16 and TRBJ2-3; D remains unclear. With 0 bases removed from V and 1 base from J, the gap between germline ends came to 5 bases. CDR1 is KGHSY and CDR2 is FQNENV in the germline V gene. The length of the CDR3 is 14 residues. CDR3 nucleotides: TGTGCCAGCAGCCAATCGGTACGCACAGATACGCAGTATTTT. Encoded protein: CASSQSVRTDTQYF.

The rearrangement joins TRBV7-9 to TRBJ2-2; 8 bases are shared with TRBD1. V shed 5 bases, J shed 1 base, and the junction held 6 bases outside the gene matches. Germline CDR1 is SEHNR and CDR2 is FQNEAQ (reference sequence). The CDR3 has 16 residues. The CDR3 here is CASSPRDRMNTGELFF. CDR3 nucleotides: TGTGCCAGCAGCCCCCGGGACAGGATGAACACCGGGGAGCTGTTTTTT.

The chain uses TRBV5-6 and TRBJ2-7; 7 positions match TRBD2. Germline lookup yields CDR1 SGHDT and CDR2 YYEEEE. The CDR3 has 13 residues. Trimming removed 5 bases from V and 3 bases from J; junction bases left unmatched: 5. CDR3 sequence: CASRPRGSYEQYF. Here the CDR3 DNA reads TGTGCCAGCAGGCCCCGCGGGAGCTACGAGCAGTACTTC.

The J gene is TRBJ2-1, the V gene TRBV12-3 or TRBV12-4; D gene ambiguous. The CDR3 runs 12 residues. V lost 6 bases and J lost 6, with 9 bases in between. This chain's CDR3 is CASSFPRNEQFF. The CDR3 DNA reads TGTGCCAGCAGCTTCCCGCGCAATGAGCAGTTCTTC.